The TCR beta chain under discussion was sequenced for a study of T cell clonality in common variable immunodeficiency. Overall study findings and caveats: CVID subjects showed higher TCRbeta clonality than healthy controls.

In this sample, this clone turned up many times. The antigen remains unidentified. The junction does not match germline at one end; this may be a read error. The sequence runs out 3 residues before the end of the CDR3; the remainder is reconstructed from the germline J gene. This CDR3 has 17 amino acids. The V gene's germline CDR1 is DFQATT and CDR2 SNEGSKA (reference sequence). Data came from immunoSEQ multiplex PCR; TCRdb stores just in-frame clones and leaves some out. This repertoire holds 25,000 to 40,000 clones, and none appear only once. This TCR came from a person between 18 and 69 years old in good health. The rearrangement joins TRBV20-1 to TRBJ1-4; the match to TRBD1 covers 8 bases. Material for sequencing was peripheral blood mononuclear cells. Partial CDR3 DNA: TGCAGTGCGAGAGACAGGGGACCGGGCTCCTATAATTCACCA. Its translation is CSARDRGPGSYNSP. The CDR3 in its entirety is CSARDRGPGSYNSPLFF.